Reported below is one TCR beta chain. Its antigen remains unidentified. This record comes from a study of T cells after yellow fever vaccination. As for the study in general: The authors prepared low-cell-number fractions using SMART-Seq v4 Ultra Low Input.

Study observations and caveats: Contaminating bulk clonotypes could be abundant in FACS-sorted repertoires. Subsequent booster samples again held most clones from primary vaccination (less than 98% CD4, 88% CD8). Only a small proportion of the clonotypes turned up in both the CD4 and the CD8 compartments, likely arising from convergent recombination.

J lost 2 bases, V lost 6 bases, and 1 base had no gene match. This CDR3 contains 12 residues. Per germline, CDR1 MNHEY and CDR2 SVGEGT. MiXCR was run by TCRdb on the 5' RACE reads, yielding one entry per CDR3 protein. The table includes 100,000 to 150,000 distinct CDR3 sequences, 12% to 15% detected once. The material sequenced was CD8+ T cells sorted from PBMCs, taken 5 days after the yellow fever booster vaccination. This receptor was obtained from a man aged 18 to 30 who received the YFV17D yellow fever vaccine. V is TRBV6-2 or TRBV6-3 and J is TRBJ2-7; 7 bases fit TRBD1. The CDR3 protein is CASSDRAYEQYV. CDR3 sequence (DNA): TGTGCCAGCAGCGACAGGGCCTACGAGCAGTACGTC.